This T cell receptor beta chain was retrieved from a study of Ad26.COV2.S vaccination and SARS-CoV-2 variants. In the study overall: Enrollment placed the donor in the COV1001 Ad26.COV2.S trial arm. Donor got 5x10^10 or 1x10^11 viral particles of Ad26.COV2.S.

Regarding treatment: over 15 received Ad26.COV2.S at low or high dose, single or two shots; several received placebo; per-sample allocation not given. Following the first vaccine or placebo injection, samples were taken on day 63. The protocol was immunoSEQ multiplex PCR, while the TCRdb copy is restricted to in-frame clones and leaves out a portion. This table holds 440,000 or so clones, 90% found once. CDR3 length: 17 residues. Germline CDR1 is SNHLY and CDR2 is FYNNEI. V trimming: 8 bases; J trimming: 5 bases; junction bases outside the gene matches: 18. The chain recombines TRBV2 with TRBJ2-7; 10 nucleotides line up with TRBD2. The sample here was peripheral blood, taken in a trial of Ad26.COV2.S vaccine versus placebo. This TCR came from a person aged 18-65 years who received the Ad26.COV2.S COVID-19 vaccine or a placebo. The CDR3 DNA follows: TGTGCCAGCTCCTCCCCCCTAGAGCGGGAGGGCCTCAACGAGCAGTACTTC. Translation gives CASSSPLEREGLNEQYF.